The T cell receptor beta chain under discussion was sequenced for a study of T-cell reconstitution after alpha-beta-depleted transplantation in children. Preparation of the TCRbeta library used unique molecular identifiers. Each CDR3 protein is one row after TCRdb ran MiXCR on the PCR reads. The sample includes around 440,000 distinct CDR3 sequences, 10% to 13% of them seen just once. Germline CDR1 is MDHEN and CDR2 is SYDVKM. This CDR3 has 13 amino acids. Trimming cost V 5 bases and J 3 bases, with 10 bases left between them. This clonotype was detected ten times or more. Specimen: PBMCs, collected before TCRalphabeta/CD19-depleted stem cell transplant. This sequence joins TRBV28 and TRBJ1-1; TRBD1 is a possible D gene (5 bases). This receptor was taken from a child aged 2-15 years with inherited bone marrow failure, due to receive a stem cell transplant. The CDR3 DNA is TGTGCCAGCAGTCTGACAGTATACACTGAAGCTTTCTTT. This sequence encodes CASSLTVYTEAFF.